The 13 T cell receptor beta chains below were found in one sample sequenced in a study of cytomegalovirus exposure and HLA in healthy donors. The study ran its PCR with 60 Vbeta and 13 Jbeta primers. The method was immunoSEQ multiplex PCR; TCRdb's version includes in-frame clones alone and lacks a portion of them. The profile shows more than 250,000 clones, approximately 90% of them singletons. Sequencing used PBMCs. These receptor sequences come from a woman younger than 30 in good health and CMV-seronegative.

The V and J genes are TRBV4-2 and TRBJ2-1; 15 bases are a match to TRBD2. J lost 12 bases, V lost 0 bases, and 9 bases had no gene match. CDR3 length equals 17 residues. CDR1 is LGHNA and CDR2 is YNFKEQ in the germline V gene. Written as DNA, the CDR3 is TGTGCCAGCAGCCAAGATTTTTTAGGACTAGCGGGGGGGTGGCAGTTCTTC. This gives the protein CASSQDFLGLAGGWQFF.

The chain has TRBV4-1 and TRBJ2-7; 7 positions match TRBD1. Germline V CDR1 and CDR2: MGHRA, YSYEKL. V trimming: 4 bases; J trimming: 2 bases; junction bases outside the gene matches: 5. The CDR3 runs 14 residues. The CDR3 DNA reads TGCGCCAGCAGCCCTGGACAGGCCGCCTACGAGCAGTACTTC. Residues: CASSPGQAAYEQYF.

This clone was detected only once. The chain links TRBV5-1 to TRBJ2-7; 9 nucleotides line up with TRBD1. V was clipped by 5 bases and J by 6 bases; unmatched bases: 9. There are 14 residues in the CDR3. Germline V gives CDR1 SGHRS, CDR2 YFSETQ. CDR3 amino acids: CASRTTGGSSEQYF. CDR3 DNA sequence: TGCGCCAGCAGAACCACAGGGGGCTCGAGCGAGCAGTACTTC.

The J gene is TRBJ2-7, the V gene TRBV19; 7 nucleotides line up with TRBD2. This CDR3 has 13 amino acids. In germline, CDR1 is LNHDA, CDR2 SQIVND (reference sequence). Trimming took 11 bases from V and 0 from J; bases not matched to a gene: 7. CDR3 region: CASGGGSSYEQYF. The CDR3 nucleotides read TGTGCCTCTGGGGGGGGGAGCTCCTACGAGCAGTACTTC.

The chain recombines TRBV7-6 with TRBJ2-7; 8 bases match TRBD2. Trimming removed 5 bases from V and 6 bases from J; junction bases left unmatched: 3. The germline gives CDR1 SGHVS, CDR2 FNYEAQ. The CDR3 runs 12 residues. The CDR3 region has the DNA TGTGCCAGCAGCGGACTAGCAAGCGAGCAGTACTTC. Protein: CASSGLASEQYF. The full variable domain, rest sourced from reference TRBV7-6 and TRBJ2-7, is GAGVSQSPRYKVTKRGQDVALRCDPISGHVSLYWYRQALGQGPEFLTYFNYEAQQDKSGLPNDRFSAERPEGSISTLTIQRTEQRDSAMYRCASSGLASEQYFGPGTRLTVT.

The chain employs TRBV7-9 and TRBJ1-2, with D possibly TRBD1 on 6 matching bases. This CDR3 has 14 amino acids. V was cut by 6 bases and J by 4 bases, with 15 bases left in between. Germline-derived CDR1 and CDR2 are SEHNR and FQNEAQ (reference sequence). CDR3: CASRYSDSTYGYTF. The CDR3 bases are TGTGCCAGCAGGTACTCGGACAGCACCTATGGCTACACCTTC.

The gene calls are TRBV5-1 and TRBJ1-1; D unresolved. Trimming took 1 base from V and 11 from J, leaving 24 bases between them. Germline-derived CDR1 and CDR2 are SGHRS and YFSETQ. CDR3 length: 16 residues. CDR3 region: CASSLNFLQWGREAFF. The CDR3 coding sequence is TGCGCCAGCAGCTTGAACTTCTTACAGTGGGGTCGGGAGGCTTTCTTT. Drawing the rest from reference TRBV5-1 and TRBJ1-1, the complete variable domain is KAGVTQTPRYLIKTRGQQVTLSCSPISGHRSVSWYQQTPGQGLQFLFEYFSETQRNKGNFPGRFSGRQFSNSRSEMNVSTLELGDSALYLCASSLNFLQWGREAFFGQGTRLTVV.

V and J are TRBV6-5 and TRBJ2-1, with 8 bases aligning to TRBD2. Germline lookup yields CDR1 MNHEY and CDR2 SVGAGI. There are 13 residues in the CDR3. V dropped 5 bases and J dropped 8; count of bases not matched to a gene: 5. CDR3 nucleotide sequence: TGTGCCAGCAGTCGTATAGCGGGGTATGAGCAGTTCTTC. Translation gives CASSRIAGYEQFF.

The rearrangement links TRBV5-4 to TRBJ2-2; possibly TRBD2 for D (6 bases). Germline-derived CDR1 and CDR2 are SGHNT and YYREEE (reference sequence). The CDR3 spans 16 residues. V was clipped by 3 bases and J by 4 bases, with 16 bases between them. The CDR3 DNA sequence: TGTGCCAGCAGCTCCCGGGACTCGAGATTCACCGGGGAGCTGTTTTTT. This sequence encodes CASSSRDSRFTGELFF.

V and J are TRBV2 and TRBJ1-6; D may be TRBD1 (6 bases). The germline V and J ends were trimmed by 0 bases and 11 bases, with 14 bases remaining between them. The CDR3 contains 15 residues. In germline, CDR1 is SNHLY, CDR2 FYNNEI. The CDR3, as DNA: TGTGCCAGCAGTGAAGCGGGGTTTGACAGGACACCCCTCCACTTT. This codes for CASSEAGFDRTPLHF.

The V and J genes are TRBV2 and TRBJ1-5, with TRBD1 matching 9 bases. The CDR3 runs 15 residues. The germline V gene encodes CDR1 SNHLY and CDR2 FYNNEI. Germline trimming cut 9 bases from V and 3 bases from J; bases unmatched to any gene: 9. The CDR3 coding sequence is TGTGCCAGAGAAGGGAGGACAGGGGACAATCAGCCCCAGCATTTT. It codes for CAREGRTGDNQPQHF. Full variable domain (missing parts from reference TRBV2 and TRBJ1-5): EPEVTQTPSHQVTQMGQEVILRCVPISNHLYFYWYRQILGQKVEFLVSFYNNEISEKSEIFDDQFSVERPDGSNFTLKIRSTKLEDSAMYFCAREGRTGDNQPQHFGDGTRLSIL.

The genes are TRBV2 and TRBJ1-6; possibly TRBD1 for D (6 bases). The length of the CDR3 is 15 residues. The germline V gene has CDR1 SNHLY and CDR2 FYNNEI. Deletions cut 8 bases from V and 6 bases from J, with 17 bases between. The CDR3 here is CASQSGATFNSPLHF. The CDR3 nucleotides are TGTGCCAGCCAGTCAGGGGCCACGTTTAATTCACCCCTCCACTTT.

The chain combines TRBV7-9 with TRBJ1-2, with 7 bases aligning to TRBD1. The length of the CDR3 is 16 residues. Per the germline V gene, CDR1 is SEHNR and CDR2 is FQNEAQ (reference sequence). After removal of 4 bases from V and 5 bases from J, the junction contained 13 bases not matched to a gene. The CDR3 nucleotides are TGTGCCAGCAGCTCGCAACCACAGGGGTTTGGATATGGCTACACCTTC. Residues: CASSSQPQGFGYGYTF.